These 19 T cell receptor beta chains came from one sample sequenced in a study of cytomegalovirus exposure and HLA in healthy donors. Researchers ran the PCR with 60 Vbeta and 13 Jbeta primers. Assay: immunoSEQ multiplex PCR; the TCRdb copy retains only in-frame clones and omits some. The sample includes about 110,000 clones, about 70% of them seen just once. The sequenced material came from PBMCs. The source of these receptors is a woman aged 45 to 65 in good health and CMV-seropositive.

The genes are TRBV28 and TRBJ2-2; no firm D call. There are 13 residues in the CDR3. The germline CDR1 and CDR2 sequences are MDHEN and SYDVKM. V was shortened by 5 bases and J by 2 bases, with 6 bases between the two germline ends. The DNA for the CDR3 is TGTGCCAGCAGTAATACAAACACCGGGGAGCTGTTTTTT. It specifies CASSNTNTGELFF.

The rearrangement links TRBV9 to TRBJ1-1; maybe TRBD1 (5 bases). The germline V and J ends were trimmed by 0 bases and 3 bases, with 9 bases remaining between them. The CDR3 totals 14 residues. Germline V CDR1 and CDR2: SGDLS, YYNGEE. CDR3 residues: CASSVDSRDTEAFF. CDR3 coding DNA: TGTGCCAGCAGCGTAGATTCCAGGGACACTGAAGCTTTCTTT.

The rearrangement joins TRBV30 to TRBJ1-2, with no clear D. Trimming took 3 bases from V and 5 from J, leaving 10 bases between them. Germline values: CDR1 GTSNPN, CDR2 SVGIG (reference sequence). The CDR3 runs to 12 residues. CDR3 nucleotides: TGTGCCTGGAGGGGCCCTACTTATGGCTACACCTTC. It specifies CAWRGPTYGYTF.

The chain joins TRBV2 to TRBJ1-2; D may be TRBD1 (6 bases). V was cut by 6 bases and J by 9 bases, with 23 bases left in between. The CDR3 consists of 15 residues. In germline, CDR1 is SNHLY, CDR2 FYNNEI. For the CDR3, the DNA is TGTGCCAGCAGCCTTACTAGGACAGCTTCCAGGAGCTACACCTTC. Protein: CASSLTRTASRSYTF.

The rearrangement links TRBV10-3 to TRBJ2-5; 10 bases match TRBD2. J gave up 5 bases and V 7 bases, and 7 bases lay outside the gene matches. CDR1 and CDR2 (germline): ENHRY, SYGVKD. The CDR3 consists of 14 residues. In DNA form, the CDR3 reads TGTGCCATCAAGAGCGGGGGGGGGTATGAGACCCAGTACTTC. Translated, it gives CAIKSGGGYETQYF.

The genes are TRBV6-1 and TRBJ1-2; 9 bases are a match to TRBD1. The trim removed 7 bases at V and 4 bases at J, leaving 7 bases unmatched. CDR1 MNHNS and CDR2 SASEGT come from the germline V gene. This CDR3 is 14 amino acids long. The CDR3 DNA reads as TGTGCCAGCACAGCCGGGACAGGGTTCTATGGCTACACCTTC. Residues: CASTAGTGFYGYTF.

J is TRBJ1-4 and V is TRBV18; D ambiguous. V dropped 4 bases and J dropped 0 bases, with 9 bases sitting between them. The CDR3 spans 15 residues. Germline V lookup: CDR1 KGHSH, CDR2 LQKENI. The CDR3 nucleotides are TGTGCCAGCTCACTCTATCAGGCAACTAATGAAAAACTGTTTTTT. Amino acid sequence: CASSLYQATNEKLFF.

The rearrangement links TRBV10-3 to TRBJ2-7; possible D gene TRBD1, 6 bases. The V end lost 4 bases, the J end lost 2 bases, and 6 bases lay between the germline ends. The CDR3 sequence is 12 residues long. Germline CDR1 ENHRY, CDR2 SYGVKD. CDR3 in amino acids: CAISGQAYEQYF. For the CDR3, the DNA is TGTGCCATCAGTGGACAGGCCTACGAGCAGTACTTC.

The chain employs TRBV5-4 and TRBJ2-3, with 8 bases matching TRBD2. The CDR3 is 14 residues long. Losses at the gene ends were 2 bases for V and 3 bases for J; bases not matched to a gene: 2. CDR1 is SGHNT, CDR2 YYREEE, per germline (reference sequence). CDR3 nucleotide sequence: TGTGCCAGCAGCTTTTCGGGGGGGACAGATACGCAGTATTTT. It encodes CASSFSGGTDTQYF.

This chain uses TRBV5-1 with TRBJ2-7; no firm D call. The CDR3 consists of 14 residues. The germline V and J ends were trimmed by 2 bases and 2 bases, with 11 bases remaining between them. Germline lookup yields CDR1 SGHRS and CDR2 YFSETQ. This chain's CDR3 is CASSLNTETYEQYF. The CDR3 nucleotides read TGCGCCAGCAGCTTAAACACGGAGACCTACGAGCAGTACTTC.

This clone was observed a single time. As DNA, the CDR3 is TGTGCCAGCTGCCCAATAGGGACAGGGAGTGGCTACACCTTC. Amino acid sequence: CASCPIGTGSGYTF. The rearrangement joins TRBV28 to TRBJ1-2; TRBD1 matches 9 bases. The trim removed 8 bases at V and 7 bases at J, leaving 11 bases unmatched. The length of the CDR3 is 14 residues. Germline CDR1 reads MDHEN; CDR2 reads SYDVKM.

About this clone: The junction does not match germline at one end; this may be a read error. J is TRBJ2-1 and V is TRBV27; D unclear. Germline CDR1 MNHEY, CDR2 SMNVEV (reference sequence). The CDR3 loop spans 14 amino acids. As DNA, the CDR3 is TGTGCCAGCAGTTCAGACATCATCCGCAATGTGCAGTTCTTC. Its translation: CASSSDIIRNVQFF.

A remark on this clone: The sample holds other DNA sequences that translate to the same CDR3. This chain uses TRBV15 with TRBJ2-7; 7 nucleotides align to TRBD1. Germline lookup yields CDR1 LNHNV and CDR2 YYDKDF (reference sequence). Losses at the gene ends were 0 bases for V and 3 bases for J; bases not matched to a gene: 5. The CDR3 runs to 15 residues. As DNA, the CDR3 is TGTGCCACCAGCAGAGATAGCAGGGGGAACTACGAGCAGTACTTC. Translating gives CATSRDSRGNYEQYF.

The gene calls are TRBV9 and TRBJ2-3; 9 bases match TRBD1. Per the germline V gene, CDR1 is SGDLS and CDR2 is YYNGEE. Trimming cost V 3 bases and J 8 bases; bases outside gene matches: 4. The CDR3 loop spans 13 amino acids. The CDR3 reads CASSALQGATQYF. As DNA, the CDR3 is TGTGCCAGCAGCGCCCTACAGGGGGCTACGCAGTATTTT. The full variable domain, in which reference TRBV9 and TRBJ2-3 provide the parts outside the CDR3, is DSGVTQTPKHLITATGQRVTLRCSPRSGDLSVYWYQQSLDQGLQFLIQYYNGEERAKGNILERFSAQQFPDLHSELNLSSLELGDSALYFCASSALQGATQYFGPGTRLTVL.

This CDR3 is CASSLTGWADTQYF. The CDR3 nucleotides read TGCGCCAGCAGCTTGACAGGATGGGCAGATACGCAGTATTTT. V is TRBV5-1 and J is TRBJ2-3; TRBD1 is a possible D gene (5 bases). This CDR3 comprises 14 residues. The germline CDR1 and CDR2 sequences are SGHRS and YFSETQ. Trimming cost V 1 base and J 4 bases, with 10 bases left between them.

J is TRBJ1-5 and V is TRBV28; no clear D. V lost 5 bases, J lost 5 bases, and 19 bases lay in between. The CDR3 is 16 amino acids. CDR1 and CDR2 (germline): MDHEN, SYDVKM. The CDR3 spells CASSDLAGDTYQPQHF. The CDR3 DNA sequence: TGTGCCAGCAGTGACCTCGCGGGAGACACCTATCAGCCCCAGCATTTT.

The genes are TRBV19 and TRBJ2-7, with 11 bases lining up with TRBD1. From germline, CDR1 is LNHDA and CDR2 SQIVND (reference sequence). Trimming took 3 bases from V and 5 from J; bases not matched to a gene: 6. CDR3 length: 15 amino acids. The CDR3 reads CASSIGGQGVNEQYF. DNA of the CDR3: TGTGCCAGTAGTATCGGGGGACAGGGGGTTAACGAGCAGTACTTC.

The CDR3 is CASSPLGTTIVETQYF. The CDR3 DNA sequence: TGTGCCAGCTCACCACTCGGGACAACAATCGTGGAGACCCAGTACTTC. The chain links TRBV18 to TRBJ2-5; possible D gene TRBD1, 6 bases. V was cut by 1 base and J by 5 bases, with 17 bases left in between. Germline V gene lookup returns CDR1 KGHSH and CDR2 LQKENI. CDR3 length: 16 amino acids.

The chain uses TRBV7-3 and TRBJ2-2; possible D gene TRBD2, 7 bases. The V and J ends lost 6 bases and 3 bases respectively, with 14 bases between them. Germline V gene data show CDR1 as SGHTA and CDR2 as FQGTGA. CDR3 size: 15 residues. The CDR3 protein is CASRGGGAHTGELFF. In DNA, the CDR3 is TGTGCCAGCAGAGGGGGGGGAGCTCACACCGGGGAGCTGTTTTTT.